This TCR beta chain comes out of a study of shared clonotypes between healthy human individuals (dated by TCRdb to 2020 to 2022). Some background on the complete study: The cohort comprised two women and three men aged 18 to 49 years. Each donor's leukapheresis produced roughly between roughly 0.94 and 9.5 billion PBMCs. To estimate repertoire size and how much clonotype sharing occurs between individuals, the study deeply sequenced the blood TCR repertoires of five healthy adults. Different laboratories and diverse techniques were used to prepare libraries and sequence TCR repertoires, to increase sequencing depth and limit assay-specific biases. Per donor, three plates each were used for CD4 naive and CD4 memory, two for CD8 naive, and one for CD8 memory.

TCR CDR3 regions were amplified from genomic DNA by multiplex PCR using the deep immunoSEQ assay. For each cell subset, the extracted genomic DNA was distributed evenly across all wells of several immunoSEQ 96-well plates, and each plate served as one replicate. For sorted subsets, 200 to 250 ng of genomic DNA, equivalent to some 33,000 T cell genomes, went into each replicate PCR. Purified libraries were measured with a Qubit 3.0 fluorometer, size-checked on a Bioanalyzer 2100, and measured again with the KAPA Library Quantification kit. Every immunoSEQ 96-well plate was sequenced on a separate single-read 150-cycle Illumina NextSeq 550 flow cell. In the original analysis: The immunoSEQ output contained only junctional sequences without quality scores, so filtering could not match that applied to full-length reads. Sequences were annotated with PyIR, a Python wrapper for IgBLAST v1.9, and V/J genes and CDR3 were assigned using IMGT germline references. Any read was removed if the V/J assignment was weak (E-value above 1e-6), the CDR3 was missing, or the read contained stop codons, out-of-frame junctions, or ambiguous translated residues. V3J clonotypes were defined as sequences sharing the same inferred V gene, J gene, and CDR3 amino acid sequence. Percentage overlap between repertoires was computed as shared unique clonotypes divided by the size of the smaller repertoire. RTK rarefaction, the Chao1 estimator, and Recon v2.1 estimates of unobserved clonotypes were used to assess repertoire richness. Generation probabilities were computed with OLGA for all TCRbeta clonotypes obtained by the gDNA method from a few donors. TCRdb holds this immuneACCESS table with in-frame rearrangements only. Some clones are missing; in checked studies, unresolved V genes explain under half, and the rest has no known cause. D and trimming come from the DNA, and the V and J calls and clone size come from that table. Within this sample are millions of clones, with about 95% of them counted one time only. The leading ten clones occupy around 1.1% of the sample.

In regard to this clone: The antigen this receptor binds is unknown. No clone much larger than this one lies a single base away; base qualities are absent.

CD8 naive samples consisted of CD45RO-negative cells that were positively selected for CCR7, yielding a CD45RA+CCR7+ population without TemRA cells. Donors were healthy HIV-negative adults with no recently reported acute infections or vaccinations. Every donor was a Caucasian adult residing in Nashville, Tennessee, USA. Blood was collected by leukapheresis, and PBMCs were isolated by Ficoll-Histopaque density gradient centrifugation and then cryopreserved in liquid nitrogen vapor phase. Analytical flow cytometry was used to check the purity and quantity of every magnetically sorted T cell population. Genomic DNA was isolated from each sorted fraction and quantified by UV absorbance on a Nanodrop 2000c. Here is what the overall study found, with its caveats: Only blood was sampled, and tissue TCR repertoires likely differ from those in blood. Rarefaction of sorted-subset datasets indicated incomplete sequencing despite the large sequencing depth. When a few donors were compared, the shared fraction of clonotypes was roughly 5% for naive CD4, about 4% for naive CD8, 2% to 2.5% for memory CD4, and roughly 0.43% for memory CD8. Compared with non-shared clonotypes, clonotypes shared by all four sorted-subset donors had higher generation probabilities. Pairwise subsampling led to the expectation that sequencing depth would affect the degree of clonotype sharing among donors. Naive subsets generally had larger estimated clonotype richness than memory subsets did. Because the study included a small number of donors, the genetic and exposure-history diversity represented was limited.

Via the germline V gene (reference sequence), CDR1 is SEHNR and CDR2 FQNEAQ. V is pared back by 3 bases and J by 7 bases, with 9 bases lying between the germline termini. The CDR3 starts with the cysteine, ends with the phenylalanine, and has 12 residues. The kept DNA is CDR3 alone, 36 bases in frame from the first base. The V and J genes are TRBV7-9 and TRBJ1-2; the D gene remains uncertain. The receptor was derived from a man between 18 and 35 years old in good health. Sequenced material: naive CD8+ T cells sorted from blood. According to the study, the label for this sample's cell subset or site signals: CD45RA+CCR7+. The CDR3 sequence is CASSLYLRGYTF. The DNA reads TGTGCCAGCAGCTTGTATTTACGTGGCTACACCTTC.